The 22 T cell receptor beta chains below all came from one sample that was sequenced in a study of beta chain features in type 1 diabetes. The investigators reverse transcribed all of the isolated RNA, so they sequenced expressed TCRB transcripts. Sequenced by immunoSEQ multiplex PCR; TCRdb stores in-frame clones only, minus some. The sample has hundreds of thousands of clones, around a sixth seen once. Sample: naive CD4+ T cells from blood. The origin of the receptors is a man between 18 and 29 years old in good health.

This chain uses TRBV7-6 with TRBJ1-1; D may be TRBD1 (6 bases). The V end lost 5 bases, the J end lost 7 bases, and 17 bases lay between the germline ends. This CDR3 is built from 14 residues. CDR1 SGHVS and CDR2 FNYEAQ come from the germline V gene. CDR3 nucleotide sequence: TGTGCCAGCAGCCCCAACCCGACAGGATATGAAGCTTTCTTT. This encodes CASSPNPTGYEAFF.

This chain connects TRBV7-2 to TRBJ1-3; 10 bases agree with TRBD1. The V gene's germline CDR1 is SGHTA and CDR2 FQGNSA. CDR3 size: 16 residues. J gave up 2 bases and V 5 bases, and 6 bases lay outside the gene matches. This chain's CDR3 is CASSAEGQGTGNTIYF. The CDR3 coding sequence is TGTGCCAGCAGCGCAGAGGGACAGGGGACTGGAAACACCATATATTTT.

This clone was detected a few times. The chain combines TRBV11-2 with TRBJ2-7; no reliable D call. The CDR3 extends over 13 amino acids. The V and J ends lost 1 base and 3 bases respectively, with 7 bases between them. The germline V gene encodes CDR1 SGHAT and CDR2 FQNNGV. In nucleotides, the CDR3 is TGTGCCAGCAGCTTAGTGGGGAACTACGAGCAGTACTTC. Translated: CASSLVGNYEQYF.

This clone was counted between two and nine times. J is TRBJ2-7 and V is TRBV4-2, with TRBD1 matching over 9 bases. The V and J ends lost 3 bases and 4 bases, in that order; junction bases with no gene match: 13. This CDR3 has 17 residues. Germline V CDR1 and CDR2: LGHNA, YNFKEQ. CDR3 nucleotide sequence: TGTGCCAGCAGCCAGGGGGGACAGGGCGGCCTGGGATACGAGCAGTACTTC. This codes for CASSQGGQGGLGYEQYF.

This clone was counted between two and nine times. CDR3 DNA: TGTGCCACCAGCAGAGGGCTAGCGAGGAGGTACAATGAGCAGTTCTTC. This translates into CATSRGLARRYNEQFF. The chain recombines TRBV15 with TRBJ2-1, with D possibly being TRBD2 (6 bases). This CDR3 spans 16 amino acids. The V and J ends lost 1 base and 4 bases respectively, with 14 bases between them. Germline values: CDR1 LNHNV, CDR2 YYDKDF (reference sequence).

CDR3 amino acids: CASSRTGGVNQPQHF. CDR3 nucleotides: TGTGCCAGCAGCCGGACAGGGGGTGTCAATCAGCCCCAGCATTTT. The chain joins TRBV27 to TRBJ1-5; 10 positions agree with TRBD1. The germline gives CDR1 MNHEY, CDR2 SMNVEV (reference sequence). V lost 6 bases and J lost 3; bases outside the gene matches: 5. CDR3 length: 15 amino acids.

The chain carries TRBV4-2 and TRBJ1-1; D is perhaps TRBD1 (5 bases). The CDR3 is 13 amino acids. V lost 1 base and J lost 6, with 9 bases in between. Germline CDR1 reads LGHNA; CDR2 reads YNFKEQ. The CDR3 reads CASSQARGSEAFF. For the CDR3, the DNA is TGTGCCAGCAGCCAAGCAAGGGGCTCTGAAGCTTTCTTT.

The table lists this clone with a few counts. V and J are TRBV5-4 and TRBJ2-3; 9 nucleotides match TRBD2. V lost 0 bases and J lost 1; bases outside the gene matches: 6. Germline V lookup: CDR1 SGHNT, CDR2 YYREEE (reference sequence). This CDR3 has 17 residues. CDR3 sequence: CASSLAGLASGTDTQYF. The CDR3, as DNA: TGTGCCAGCAGCTTGGCGGGACTAGCATCTGGCACAGATACGCAGTATTTT.

This clone was counted between two and nine times. V gene TRBV9 combines with J gene TRBJ2-5, with 9 bases identical to TRBD1. Trimming at V came to 0 bases and at J to 4 bases, leaving 4 bases not matched to a gene. CDR1 SGDLS and CDR2 YYNGEE come from the germline V gene. The CDR3 loop spans 15 amino acids. The CDR3 reads CASSVGQGVVETQYF. The DNA for the CDR3 is TGTGCCAGCAGCGTAGGACAGGGGGTTGTAGAGACCCAGTACTTC.

This clone was observed a handful of times. The chain recombines TRBV4-3 with TRBJ1-4; no definite D call. The CDR3 is 15 residues long. The germline V gene has CDR1 LGHNA and CDR2 YSLEER. V was trimmed by 0 bases and J by 4 bases, leaving 9 bases between them. CDR3 residues: CASSQERASNEKLFF. As DNA, the CDR3 is TGCGCCAGCAGCCAAGAACGGGCAAGTAATGAAAAACTGTTTTTT.

The chain has TRBV4-3 and TRBJ2-3; D gene unclear. Germline lookup yields CDR1 LGHNA and CDR2 YSLEER. Trimming cost V 3 bases and J 4 bases, with 2 bases left between them. The CDR3 has 11 residues. The CDR3 reads CASSHADTQYF. CDR3 nucleotides: TGCGCCAGCAGCCACGCAGATACGCAGTATTTT.

The chain recombines TRBV11-2 with TRBJ1-2; 7 positions agree with TRBD1. The germline V gene has CDR1 SGHAT and CDR2 FQNNGV. Trimming cost V 3 bases and J 6 bases; bases outside gene matches: 10. This CDR3 is 15 amino acids long. As DNA, the CDR3 is TGTGCCAGCAGCTTTAGGGTCCCCGACAGGGATGGCTACACCTTC. It translates to CASSFRVPDRDGYTF.

V gene TRBV25-1 combines with J gene TRBJ2-1; D gene unclear. Trimming removed 6 bases at V and 8 bases at J, with 8 bases between. CDR1 and CDR2 from the germline V gene are MGHDK and SYGVNS. The CDR3 length is 11 residues. CDR3 in amino acids: CASRDLDEQFF. In DNA, the CDR3 is TGTGCCAGCAGGGATCTGGATGAGCAGTTCTTC.

The rearrangement uses TRBV18 and TRBJ2-7, with TRBD1 matching 12 bases. This CDR3 spans 15 amino acids. Germline V lookup: CDR1 KGHSH, CDR2 LQKENI. The junction had 5 bases not matched to a gene; V was cut back by 4 bases and J by 4 bases. CDR3 in amino acids: CASSLGQGAIYEQYF. In DNA, the CDR3 is TGTGCCAGCTCACTGGGACAGGGGGCGATATACGAGCAGTACTTC.

The V call is TRBV27, the J call TRBJ2-5; 14 bases align to TRBD2. Germline V gene data show CDR1 as MNHEY and CDR2 as SMNVEV (reference sequence). V gave up 5 bases and J gave up 5 bases; unmatched junction bases: 13. The length of the CDR3 is 18 residues. The CDR3 DNA reads as TGTGCCAGCAGTCCACCAATGGGACTAGCGGGAGTGCGGGAGACCCAGTACTTC. It encodes CASSPPMGLAGVRETQYF.

V gene TRBV23-1 combines with J gene TRBJ2-5; 13 bases line up with TRBD2. TRBV23-1 is assigned to the ORF class and has an uncertain function. Trimming removed 0 bases from V and 5 bases from J; junction bases left unmatched: 12. The CDR3 extends over 19 amino acids. In nucleotides, the CDR3 is TGCGCCAGCAGTCAATCGTCCAGGACTAGCGGGAGAGGAAGGGAGACCCAGTACTTC. As protein: CASSQSSRTSGRGRETQYF.

The chain is built from TRBV6-5 and TRBJ1-1; 7 bases match TRBD1. This CDR3 region has 13 residues. Germline trimming cut 5 bases from V and 7 bases from J; bases unmatched to any gene: 7. Per germline, CDR1 MNHEY and CDR2 SVGAGI. The CDR3 region has the DNA TGTGCCAGCAGTACACGACAGGGCGGTGAAGCTTTCTTT. It is translated as CASSTRQGGEAFF.

In this sample, this clone turned up a few times. The chain has TRBV19 and TRBJ2-1; maybe TRBD2 (5 bases). V gave up 3 bases and J gave up 3 bases, with 15 bases separating them. The CDR3 runs 16 residues. The germline V gene encodes CDR1 LNHDA and CDR2 SQIVND (reference sequence). As DNA, the CDR3 is TGTGCCAGTAGTATTACGGCGAGCGGCGGCTACAATGAGCAGTTCTTC. Its protein is CASSITASGGYNEQFF. Full variable domain (rest looked up from reference TRBV19 and TRBJ2-1): DGGITQSPKYLFRKEGQNVTLSCEQNLNHDAMYWYRQDPGQGLRLIYYSQIVNDFQKGDIAEGYSVSREKKESFPLTVTSAQKNPTAFYLCASSITASGGYNEQFFGPGTRLTVL.

A few counts support this clone. The chain recombines TRBV18 with TRBJ2-5, with 8 positions matching TRBD1. Germline V gives CDR1 KGHSH, CDR2 LQKENI. The CDR3 sequence is 14 residues long. With 2 bases clipped from V and 5 bases from J, the junction kept 4 bases outside the gene matches. Written as DNA, the CDR3 is TGTGCCAGCTCACCATGGACAGGGCGGGAGACCCAGTACTTC. Translating gives CASSPWTGRETQYF.

The chain employs TRBV4-2 and TRBJ2-3; tentative D call: TRBD2 (5 bases). Germline V gene sequence: CDR1 LGHNA, CDR2 YNFKEQ. The CDR3 covers 16 residues. V gave up 4 bases and J gave up 3 bases, with 17 bases separating them. The CDR3 is CASSRPGSEVTDTQYF. Here the CDR3 DNA reads TGTGCCAGCAGCCGCCCGGGATCGGAAGTTACAGATACGCAGTATTTT.

This clone was seen a handful of times. V is TRBV11-1 and J is TRBJ1-1; D uncertain. This CDR3 region has 14 residues. Germline CDR1 is SGHAT and CDR2 is FQDESV (reference sequence). Trimming cost V 2 bases and J 7 bases, with 14 bases left between them. The CDR3 region is CASSLLSNAGEAFF. Here the CDR3 DNA reads TGTGCCAGCAGCTTACTATCCAACGCCGGTGAAGCTTTCTTT.

This clone occurred a few times. This chain's CDR3 is CASFGPTLYTGELFF. The CDR3 DNA reads as TGTGCCAGCTTCGGCCCTACACTATACACCGGGGAGCTGTTTTTT. The chain links TRBV7-9 to TRBJ2-2; unclear D gene. V shed 8 bases and J shed 3 bases, with 16 bases lying between them. This CDR3 region has 15 residues. Germline V gene data show CDR1 as SEHNR and CDR2 as FQNEAQ (reference sequence).